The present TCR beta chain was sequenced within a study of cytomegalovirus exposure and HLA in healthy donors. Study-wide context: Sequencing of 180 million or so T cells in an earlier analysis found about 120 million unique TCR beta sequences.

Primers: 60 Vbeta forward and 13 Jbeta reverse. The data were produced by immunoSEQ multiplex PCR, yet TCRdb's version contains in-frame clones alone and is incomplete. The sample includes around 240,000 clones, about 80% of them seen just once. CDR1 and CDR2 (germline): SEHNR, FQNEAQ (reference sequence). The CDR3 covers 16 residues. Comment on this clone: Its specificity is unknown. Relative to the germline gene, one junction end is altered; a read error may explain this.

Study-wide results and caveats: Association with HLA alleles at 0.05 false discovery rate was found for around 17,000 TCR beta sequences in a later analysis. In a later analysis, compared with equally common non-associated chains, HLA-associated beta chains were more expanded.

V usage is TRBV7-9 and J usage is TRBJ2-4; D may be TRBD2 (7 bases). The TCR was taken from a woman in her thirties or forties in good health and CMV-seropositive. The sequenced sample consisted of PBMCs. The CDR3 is CSSSLGGESKKNIQYF. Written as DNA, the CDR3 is TGTTCCAGCAGCTTAGGGGGGGAGTCAAAGAAAAACATTCAGTACTTC.